The following is a T cell receptor (beta chain) sequence with its context. The source of the sample is a study of blood T cell repertoires in COVID-19. The wider study: COVID-19 samples from acute and convalescent phases originated in the United States, Italy and Spain.

CDR1 and CDR2 from the germline V gene are SGHAT and FQNNGV. CDR3 length: 16 amino acids. The V and J ends lost 4 bases and 7 bases, in that order; junction bases with no gene match: 9. Authors' analysis steps: It was from reference gene primer amplification that nucleated cell counts were estimated. The data were produced by immunoSEQ multiplex PCR, yet TCRdb's version contains in-frame clones alone and is incomplete. V and J calls and clone size follow that table, whereas D and trimming were derived from the DNA. This table has 70,000 to 95,000 clones, 85% to 95% appearing once. This rearrangement joins TRBV11-2 to TRBJ2-2; 10 nucleotides align to TRBD2. Input material: peripheral blood. The TCR was taken from a woman aged 55-69 years with active COVID-19. DNA for the CDR3: TGTGCCAGCAGCTATCCGCGCGGGACTAGCGTCGGGGAGCTGTTTTTT. It codes for CASSYPRGTSVGELFF.